This T cell receptor (beta chain) came from a study of T cell changes during pregnancy in multiple sclerosis (dated by TCRdb to the late 2010s). Background for the entire study: The study examined how the T cell repertoire changed over the course of pregnancy in women with multiple sclerosis.

As for this clone: It has no known antigen specificity. Nothing much larger sits one base from this clone, and base qualities are not available.

Preparation of the library involved the immunoSEQ multiplex PCR assay. The table was pulled from immuneACCESS by TCRdb, which kept in-frame rearrangements only. Such tables lose some clones; where checked, under half of the loss comes from unresolved V genes, and the rest has no known cause. For this sample the table gives some 110,000 clones, of which around 93% were detected only once. 1.5% to 2% of the sample goes to the ten largest clones. The sequence was obtained from a female donor with multiple sclerosis, enrolled in a pregnancy study. The sequencing used peripheral blood, collected after pregnancy.

CDR3 reads: CASSRTDSENTIYF. The sequence in DNA is TGTGCCAGCTCACGGACAGACTCGGAAAACACCATATATTTT. The sequence links TRBV18 to TRBJ1-3; the D gene is perhaps TRBD1, on 6 matching bases. The germline ends are 13 bases apart after V is trimmed by 4 bases and J by 6 bases. The germline V gene sets CDR1 to KGHSH and CDR2 to LQKENI. Measured from the cysteine to the phenylalanine, the CDR3 is 14 residues long. Kept here is only the CDR3 DNA, which spans 42 bases and is read in frame from base 1.